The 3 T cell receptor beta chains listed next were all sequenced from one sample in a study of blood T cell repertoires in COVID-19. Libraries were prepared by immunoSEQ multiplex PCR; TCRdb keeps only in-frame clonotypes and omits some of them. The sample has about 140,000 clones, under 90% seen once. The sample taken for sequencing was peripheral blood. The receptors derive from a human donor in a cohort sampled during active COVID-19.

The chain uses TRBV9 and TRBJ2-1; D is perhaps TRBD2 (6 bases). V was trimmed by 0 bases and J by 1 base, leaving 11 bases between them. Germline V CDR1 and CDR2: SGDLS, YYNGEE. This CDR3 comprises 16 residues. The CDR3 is CASSVAVGGSYNEQFF. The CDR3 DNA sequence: TGTGCCAGCAGCGTAGCTGTTGGAGGGTCCTACAATGAGCAGTTCTTC.

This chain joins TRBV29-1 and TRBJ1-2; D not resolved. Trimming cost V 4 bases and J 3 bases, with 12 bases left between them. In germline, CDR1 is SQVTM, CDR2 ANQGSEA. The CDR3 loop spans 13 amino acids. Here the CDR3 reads CSVGEGMDYGYTF. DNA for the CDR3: TGCAGCGTTGGGGAGGGCATGGACTATGGCTACACCTTC.

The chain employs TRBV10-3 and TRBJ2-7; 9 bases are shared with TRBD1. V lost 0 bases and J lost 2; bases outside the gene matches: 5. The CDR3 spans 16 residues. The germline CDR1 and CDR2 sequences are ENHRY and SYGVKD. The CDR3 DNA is TGTGCCATCAGTGAGTCGTTGCGACAGGGGGCCTACGAGCAGTACTTC. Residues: CAISESLRQGAYEQYF.